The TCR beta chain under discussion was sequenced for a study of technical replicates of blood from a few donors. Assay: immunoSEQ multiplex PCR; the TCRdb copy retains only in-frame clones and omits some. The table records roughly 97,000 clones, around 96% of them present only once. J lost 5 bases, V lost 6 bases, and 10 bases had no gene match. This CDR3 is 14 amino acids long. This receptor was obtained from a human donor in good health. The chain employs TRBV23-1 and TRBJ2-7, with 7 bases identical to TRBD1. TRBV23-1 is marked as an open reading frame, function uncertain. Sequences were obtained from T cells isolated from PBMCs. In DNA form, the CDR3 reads TGCGCCAGCAGGGAACAGGGGAAATTCGACGAGCAGTACTTC. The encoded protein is CASREQGKFDEQYF.